A single sample is the source of the 6 T cell receptor beta chains below, sequenced in a study of control samples from healthy donors and cancer patients. Generated by immunoSEQ multiplex PCR, the TCRdb table keeps only in-frame clones and is missing some. The profile shows roughly 120,000 clones, roughly 91% of them singletons. Material for sequencing was blood. These receptors were collected from a woman aged 50 to 60 in good health.

The gene calls are TRBV3-1 (or the pseudogene TRBV3-2) and TRBJ1-5; D is perhaps TRBD1 (5 bases). Trimming cost V 3 bases and J 3 bases, with 18 bases left between them. CDR1 and CDR2 (germline): LGHDT, YNNKEL (reference sequence). CDR3 length: 17 amino acids. CDR3 DNA: TGTGCCAGCAGCCATCTTTACCCCAGGGATATCAATCAGCCCCAGCATTTT. Translation: CASSHLYPRDINQPQHF.

As to this clone: Other DNA sequences in this sample translate to the same CDR3. This chain links TRBV6-5 with TRBJ1-5, with 7 bases aligning to TRBD1. V was clipped by 5 bases and J by 2 bases; unmatched bases: 3. CDR1 is MNHEY and CDR2 is SVGAGI in the germline V gene. CDR3 length equals 14 residues. CDR3 in DNA: TGTGCCAGCAGTACTGACAGGGGCAATCAGCCCCAGCATTTT. Translating it yields CASSTDRGNQPQHF.

The chain employs TRBV4-1 and TRBJ1-3; weak D call: TRBD1 (6 bases). The CDR3 has 18 amino acids. Germline V gene data show CDR1 as MGHRA and CDR2 as YSYEKL. Trimming pared 4 bases from V and 4 bases from J, leaving 23 bases between. CDR3 coding DNA: TGCGCCAGCAGCCTGTCGTTCGCAGGGGCGGGTGCAGGAAACACCATATATTTT. Protein: CASSLSFAGAGAGNTIYF.

The chain combines TRBV30 with TRBJ2-7; 7 bases align to TRBD2. The CDR3 length is 13 residues. Unmatched junction bases numbered 4, after V lost 0 bases and J lost 5 bases. Germline CDR1 is GTSNPN and CDR2 is SVGIG (reference sequence). The CDR3 DNA sequence: TGTGCCTGGAGTGTCGGAGCGGGAAACGAGCAGTACGTC. It encodes CAWSVGAGNEQYV.

This clone was observed a single time. The rearrangement joins TRBV7-2 to TRBJ2-5; 11 bases align to TRBD2. The CDR3 consists of 17 residues. Germline assignment: CDR1 SGHTA and CDR2 FQGNSA. Trimming at V came to 1 base and at J to 2 bases, leaving 6 bases not matched to a gene. The CDR3 nucleotides are TGTGCCAGCAGCTTAGGAGTCACTAGCGGGGGACAAGAGACCCAGTACTTC. Translated: CASSLGVTSGGQETQYF.

The chain has TRBV29-1 and TRBJ2-2, with D perhaps matching TRBD2 (5 bases). V gave up 5 bases and J gave up 7 bases, with 8 bases separating them. The germline CDR1 and CDR2 sequences are SQVTM and ANQGSEA. The CDR3 covers 11 residues. This CDR3 reads CSVLRGGELFF. As DNA, the CDR3 is TGCAGCGTTCTCCGGGGCGGGGAGCTGTTTTTT.